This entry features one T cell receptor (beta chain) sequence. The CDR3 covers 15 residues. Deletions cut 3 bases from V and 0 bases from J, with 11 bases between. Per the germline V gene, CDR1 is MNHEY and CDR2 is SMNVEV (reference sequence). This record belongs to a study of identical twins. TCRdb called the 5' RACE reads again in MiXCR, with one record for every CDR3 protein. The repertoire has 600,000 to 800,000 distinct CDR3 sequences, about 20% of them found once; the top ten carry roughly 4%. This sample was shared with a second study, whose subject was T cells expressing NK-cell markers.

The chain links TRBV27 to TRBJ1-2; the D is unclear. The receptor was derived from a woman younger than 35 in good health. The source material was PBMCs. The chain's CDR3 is CASSFGPKPNYGYTF. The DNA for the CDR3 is TGTGCCAGCAGTTTTGGACCGAAACCTAACTATGGCTACACCTTC.